This TCR beta chain originates from a study of T cells after yellow fever vaccination. V was cut by 3 bases and J by 7 bases, with 5 bases left in between. CDR1 SGHRS and CDR2 YFSETQ come from the germline V gene. This CDR3 contains 11 residues. The sample holds many counts of this clonotype. TCRdb used MiXCR to reprocess the 5' RACE reads, holding one entry per CDR3 protein. The sample includes a few hundred thousand distinct CDR3 sequences, roughly 6.8% of them seen just once. The starting material was PBMCs, obtained about 41 days after the first yellow fever vaccination. This receptor was taken from a man younger than 30 who received the YFV17D yellow fever vaccine. The rearrangement links TRBV5-1 to TRBJ2-4; D may match TRBD1 or TRBD2 (5 bases each). The CDR3 is CASSWDNIQYF. In DNA, the CDR3 is TGCGCCAGCAGCTGGGACAACATTCAGTACTTC.